Reported below is one T cell receptor (beta chain). This may stem from a read error, because a much larger clone lies one nucleotide away. A modified ARM-PCR protocol with three rounds of nested PCR amplified TCRbeta. TCRdb re-called the multiplex PCR reads through MiXCR, storing one row per CDR3 protein. The sample records around 99,000 distinct CDR3 sequences, roughly 75% being singletons. The template was RNA from unsorted bulk tissue. This entry comes from a study of tumor and adjacent non-tumor tissue in lung cancer. Germline V gives CDR1 LGHNA, CDR2 YSLEER. The CDR3 has 14 residues. V was shortened by 1 base and J by 6 bases, with 12 bases between the two germline ends.

This clonotype originated in a woman aged 60-75 years with non-small cell lung cancer. V is TRBV4-3 and J is TRBJ1-2; possibly TRBD1 for D (6 bases). Input material: lung tumor tissue. DNA for the CDR3: TGCGCCAGCAGCCAAGTGATACGACAGGATGGCTACACCTTC. Translation gives CASSQVIRQDGYTF.